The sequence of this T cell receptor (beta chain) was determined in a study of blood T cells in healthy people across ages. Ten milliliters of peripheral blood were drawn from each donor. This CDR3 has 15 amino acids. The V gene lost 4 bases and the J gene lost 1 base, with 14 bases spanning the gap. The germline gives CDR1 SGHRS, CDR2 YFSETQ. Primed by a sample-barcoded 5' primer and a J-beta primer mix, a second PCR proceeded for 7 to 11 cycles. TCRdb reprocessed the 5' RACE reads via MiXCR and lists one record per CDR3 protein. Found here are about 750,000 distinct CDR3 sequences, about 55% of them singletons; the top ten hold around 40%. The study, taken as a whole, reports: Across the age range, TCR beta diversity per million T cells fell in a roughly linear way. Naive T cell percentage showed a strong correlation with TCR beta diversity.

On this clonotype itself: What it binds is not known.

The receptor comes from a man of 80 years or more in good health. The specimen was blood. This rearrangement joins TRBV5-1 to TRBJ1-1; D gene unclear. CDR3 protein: CASSGWGRQNTEAFF. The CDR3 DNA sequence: TGCGCCAGCAGCGGCTGGGGTCGACAGAACACTGAAGCTTTCTTT.